A selection of T cell receptor beta chains follows, all from one sample in a study of cytomegalovirus exposure and HLA in healthy donors. Clones were sequenced by immunoSEQ multiplex PCR, and TCRdb holds only the in-frame ones, with some missing. The data contain some 200,000 clones, 60% to 85% of them singletons. Source material: PBMCs. The receptors come from a girl aged 5 to 17 in good health and CMV-seropositive. CDR3s include the opening cysteine and the closing phenylalanine or tryptophan. D genes are given only for firm matches. Not every row has a clone size; where given, it reads once, few, many or a size class.

. | TRBJ1-5 | TRBV18 | . | TGTGCCAGCTCACCAGGACAGAGCAATCAGCCCCAGCATTTT | CASSPGQSNQPQHF
. | TRBJ1-3 | TRBV9 | . | TGTGCCAGCAGCTCCGGGACTTCTACTGGAAACACCATATATTTT | CASSSGTSTGNTIYF
TRBD1 | TRBJ1-6 | TRBV2 | . | TGTGCCAGCAGGACCGACAGGGCCTCCTATAATTCACCCCTCCACTTT | CASRTDRASYNSPLHF
. | TRBJ1-6 | TRBV18 | . | TGTGCCAGCTCACCGAACGCCCTGACGGGGAATAATTCACCCCTCCACTTT | CASSPNALTGNNSPLHF
. | TRBJ2-1 | TRBV7-8 | . | TGTGCCAGCAGCCCCTGGGGGGGGCCGGAGCAGTTCTTC | CASSPWGGPEQFF
TRBD1 | TRBJ2-5 | TRBV5-1 | few | TGCGCCAGCAGCCCCGGGACAGGGCGAGAGACCCAGTACTTC | CASSPGTGRETQYF
. | TRBJ2-1 | TRBV6-5 | . | TGTGCCAGCAGGAGCCAGGGTAGTGAGCAGTTCTTC | CASRSQGSEQFF
TRBD1 | TRBJ1-2 | TRBV7-2 | . | TGTGCCAGCAGCTTATATCACAGGGGGACCGCCTATGGCTACACCTTC | CASSLYHRGTAYGYTF
TRBD1 | TRBJ2-7 | TRBV7-2 | . | TGTGCCAGCAGCTCAAGACAGGGGGCTTGGGAGCAGTACTTC | CASSSRQGAWEQYF
. | TRBJ1-1 | TRBV6-6 | few | TGTGCCAGCAGTTACGGACAGAACACTGAAGCTTTCTTT | CASSYGQNTEAFF
. | TRBJ2-7 | TRBV5-6 | few | TGTGCCAGCAGCTTGGACGGGGAGCAGTACTTC | CASSLDGEQYF
. | TRBJ2-3 | TRBV6-5 | . | TGTGCCAGCAGTTACTCGTCGGGGTGGACAGATACGCAGTATTTT | CASSYSSGWTDTQYF
TRBD1 | TRBJ1-1 | TRBV30 | few | TGTGCCCGAGACAGGGGTATTAACACTGAAGCTTTCTTT | CARDRGINTEAFF
. | TRBJ2-7 | TRBV13 | . | TGTGCCAGCAGTTCCGCCGGTAAGGGGACCTACGAGCAGTACTTC | CASSSAGKGTYEQYF
TRBD1 | TRBJ2-7 | TRBV9 | . | TGTGCCAGCACCCCGGGACAGGGGGCGTCCGAGCAGTACTTC | CASTPGQGASEQYF
TRBD2 | TRBJ2-5 | TRBV9 | . | TGTGCCAGCAGCGTAGGCGGCGCGGGGGGCCAAGAGACCCAGTACTTC | CASSVGGAGGQETQYF
. | TRBJ1-5 | TRBV5-6 | . | TGTGCCAGCAGCGCAGCCGGGACTACAAATCAGCCCCAGCATTTT | CASSAAGTTNQPQHF
. | TRBJ2-5 | TRBV11-3 | once | TGTGCCAGCAGCTTAGGGGGGCAGGAGACCCAGTACTTC | CASSLGGQETQYF
TRBD1 | TRBJ2-5 | TRBV4-1 | . | TGCGCCAGCAGCCAACGGGAGGGGACAGGGGGAGAGACCCAGTACTTC | CASSQREGTGGETQYF
TRBD1 | TRBJ1-1 | TRBV10-2 | few | TGCGCCAGCAGTGAGTCGCACAGGGGGACTGAAGCTTTCTTT | CASSESHRGTEAFF
. | TRBJ1-3 | TRBV5-6 | . | TGTGCCAGCAGCAAAAAATCCGGGGGAGCAAACACCATATATTTT | CASSKKSGGANTIYF
TRBD2 | TRBJ2-7 | TRBV11-2 | . | TGTGCCAGCACCTTGACTAGCGGGGGGTCCGAGCAGTACTTC | CASTLTSGGSEQYF
. | TRBJ1-5 | TRBV18 | . | TGTGCCAGCTCACCGGCCAGCAATCAGCCCCAGCATTTT | CASSPASNQPQHF
. | TRBJ1-4 | TRBV5-6 | . | TGTGCCAGCAGCTTGGCGCGCCAGGGCATTAATGAAAAACTGTTTTTT | CASSLARQGINEKLFF
. | TRBJ1-5 | TRBV12-5 | . | TGTGCTAGTGGTTCGGGGGGACGCAATCAGCCCCAGCATTTT | CASGSGGRNQPQHF
. | TRBJ2-7 | TRBV27 | . | TGTGCCAGCAGTAGTACGGGGTCCCACGAGCAGTACTTC | CASSSTGSHEQYF
TRBD1 | TRBJ2-1 | TRBV19 | . | TGTGCCAGTAGTTCGGGACAGAGCTCCTACAATGAGCAGTTCTTC | CASSSGQSSYNEQFF
. | TRBJ1-2 | TRBV30 | . | TGTGCCTGGACCTCGGCAGGTTCGGGCTACACCTTC | CAWTSAGSGYTF
. | TRBJ2-5 | TRBV4-3 | . | TGCGCCAGCAGCCAAGGGACAGATCAAGAGACCCAGTACTTC | CASSQGTDQETQYF
TRBD1 | TRBJ1-2 | TRBV6-5 | few | TGTGCCAGCAGTTACAAGGGGACAGCAGCTAACTATGGCTACACCTTC | CASSYKGTAANYGYTF
TRBD2 | TRBJ2-5 | TRBV11-3 | once | TGTGCCAGCAGCCCTTTGTCACTAGCGGGGCAAGAGACCCAGTACTTC | CASSPLSLAGQETQYF
TRBD2 | TRBJ2-5 | TRBV6-1 | . | TGTGCCAGCAGTGAACTAGCGGGGGGTTGGGGAGAGACCCAGTACTTC | CASSELAGGWGETQYF
TRBD2 | TRBJ2-1 | TRBV4-3 | . | TGCGCCAGCAGCCAAGATCATGCGGGGGGTTCGAGCTCCTACAATGAGCAGTTCTTC | CASSQDHAGGSSSYNEQFF
TRBD1 | TRBJ2-7 | TRBV5-4 | . | TGTGCCAGCAGCCCTCGGACAGGAACCTACGAGCAGTACTTC | CASSPRTGTYEQYF
. | TRBJ1-6 | TRBV10-3 | . | TGTGCCATCAGAGCAGCGGCTATGAATTCACCCCTCCACTTT | CAIRAAAMNSPLHF
TRBD1 | TRBJ2-6 | TRBV5-4 | once | TGTGCCAGCCACGGGACAGGGATAGGTGGGGCCAACGTCCTGACTTTC | CASHGTGIGGANVLTF
TRBD2 | TRBJ2-7 | TRBV6-6 | . | TGTGCCAGCAGTTACCTAGCGGGGGCCGCCTACGAGCAGTACTTC | CASSYLAGAAYEQYF
. | TRBJ2-5 | TRBV7-9 | once | TGTGCCAGCAGCTTAGTTTCCGGTACGGAGACCCAGTACTTC | CASSLVSGTETQYF
. | TRBJ1-1 | TRBV27 | . | TGTGCCAGCGGGGACTTGCAGAACACTGAAGCTTTCTTT | CASGDLQNTEAFF
TRBD1 | TRBJ1-5 | TRBV6-5 | . | TGTGCCAGCAGCCAGGACAGGGTGAGTCAGCCCCAGCATTTT | CASSQDRVSQPQHF
. | TRBJ2-5 | TRBV9 | . | TGTGCCAGCAGCGTAGGGCCCGGGGTCCAAGAGACCCAGTACTTC | CASSVGPGVQETQYF
TRBD2 | TRBJ2-7 | TRBV6-5 | . | TGTGCCAGCAGTTTATTGGGGACTAGCGGGTCGCGGGAGCAGTACTTC | CASSLLGTSGSREQYF
TRBD1 | TRBJ2-2 | TRBV7-9 | . | TGTGCCAGCAGCCTCAGCCAGGGGGTCACCGGGGAGCTGTTTTTT | CASSLSQGVTGELFF
. | TRBJ2-7 | TRBV6-5 | . | TGTGCCAGCAGTTACTCGGTCGAGTACGAGCAGTACTTC | CASSYSVEYEQYF
. | TRBJ1-2 | TRBV7-9 | . | TGTGCCAGCAGCACGACAGATGGCTACACCTTC | CASSTTDGYTF
. | TRBJ2-7 | TRBV5-4 | . | TGTGCCAGCAGCTTGGCCGGAGGTCAAGCGGGTAACGAGCAGTACTTC | CASSLAGGQAGNEQYF
. | TRBJ1-1 | TRBV7-8 | once | TGTGCCAGCAGCAAGAGCAGGGAATCCGAAGCTTTCTTT | CASSKSRESEAFF
. | TRBJ2-1 | TRBV6-5 | . | TGTGCCAGCAGTTTCGTCGGCAATGAGCAGTTCTTC | CASSFVGNEQFF
. | TRBJ1-5 | TRBV7-2 | . | TGTGCCAGCAGCTTAGGACTCGACAATCAGCCCCAGCATTTT | CASSLGLDNQPQHF
TRBD1 | TRBJ1-2 | TRBV7-9 | . | TGTGCCAGCACCTCATTGGACAGGGGGATTAACTATGGCTACACCTTC | CASTSLDRGINYGYTF
. | TRBJ2-7 | TRBV7-2 | . | TGTGCCAGCAGCTTAGTTGAGCGCTACGAGCAGTACTTC | CASSLVERYEQYF
TRBD1 | TRBJ1-1 | TRBV6-6 | . | TGTGCCAGCCACCGGGACAGGGACCCCACTGAAGCTTTCTTT | CASHRDRDPTEAFF
. | TRBJ2-1 | TRBV5-1 | once | TGCGCCAGCAGTAAATACATACGGGACAACTACAATGAGCAGTTCTTC | CASSKYIRDNYNEQFF
TRBD1 | TRBJ1-2 | TRBV5-6 | . | TGTGCCAGCAGCTTAGAAACAGGGGGCGGCTATGGCTACACCTTC | CASSLETGGGYGYTF
. | TRBJ1-4 | TRBV5-1 | . | TGCGCCAGCAGCGGAGGTGCAACTAATGAAAAACTGTTTTTT | CASSGGATNEKLFF
. | TRBJ2-2 | TRBV6-1 | . | TGTGCCAGCCGAACCAGTGACTCCCCCACCGGGGAGCTGTTTTTT | CASRTSDSPTGELFF
. | TRBJ2-7 | TRBV27 | few | TGTGCCAGCAGTTTTGGGGATTTCGGGGGCGAGCAGTACTTC | CASSFGDFGGEQYF
TRBD1 | TRBJ2-7 | TRBV25-1 | . | TGTGCCAGCAGTGAGGCAGGGGGGCAGTACTTC | CASSEAGGQYF
. | TRBJ2-5 | TRBV4-3 | few | TGCGCCAGCAGCCAAGTAGGCCGGGGGGCGGAGACCCAGTACTTC | CASSQVGRGAETQYF